This passage covers 5 T cell receptor beta chains from one sample sequenced in a study of cytomegalovirus exposure and HLA in healthy donors. PCR used 60 Vbeta primers and 13 Jbeta primers. The data were produced by immunoSEQ multiplex PCR, yet TCRdb's version contains in-frame clones alone and is incomplete. The table includes roughly 86,000 clones, about 75% detected once. Sequenced: PBMCs. Every receptor here comes from a female donor in good health and CMV-seronegative.

V is TRBV30 and J is TRBJ1-1, with 7 bases that match TRBD1. The V and J ends lost 0 bases and 3 bases, in that order; junction bases with no gene match: 7. The length of the CDR3 is 15 residues. Germline V gene sequence: CDR1 GTSNPN, CDR2 SVGIG (reference sequence). This CDR3 reads CAWSVLGGWDTEAFF. CDR3 in DNA: TGTGCCTGGAGTGTACTAGGGGGCTGGGACACTGAAGCTTTCTTT. Complete variable domain (other parts from reference TRBV30 and TRBJ1-1): SQTIHQWPATLVQPVGSPLSLECTVEGTSNPNLYWYRQAAGRGLQLLFYSVGIGQISSEVPQNLSASRPQDRQFILSSKKLLLSDSGFYLCAWSVLGGWDTEAFFGQGTRLTVV.

About this clone itself: Germline and junction disagree at one end, which may indicate a read error. This chain links TRBV7-7 with TRBJ2-7; D possibly corresponds to TRBD2 (5 bases). The CDR3 is 13 amino acids. Germline CDR1 is SSHAT and CDR2 is FNYEAQ (reference sequence). The CDR3 sequence is CASSLRGGYEQYF. CDR3 coding DNA: TGTGCTAGCAGCTTACGCGGAGGTTACGAGCAGTACTTC.

This clone has more than one count but fewer than ten. The V and J genes are TRBV5-1 and TRBJ2-7, with D tentatively TRBD1 (5 bases). CDR3 size: 14 residues. V was pared by 2 bases and J by 2 bases, with 11 bases between. Germline CDR1 and CDR2: SGHRS and YFSETQ. The CDR3 DNA sequence: TGCGCCAGCAGCTTAACGACAGCTACCTACGAGCAGTACTTC. It specifies CASSLTTATYEQYF.

V gene TRBV20-1 combines with J gene TRBJ1-2; D uncertain. Germline lookup yields CDR1 DFQATT and CDR2 SNEGSKA (reference sequence). The CDR3 has 9 amino acids. The CDR3 is CLLTPGYTF. The DNA for the CDR3 is TGCCTCCTGACACCTGGCTACACCTTC.

This chain links TRBV14 with TRBJ1-2, with a tentative D call TRBD1 (5 bases). Trimming took off 4 bases at V and 6 bases at J, with 9 bases between the two ends. CDR1 and CDR2 (germline): SGHDN, FVKESK. The CDR3 length is 12 residues. The CDR3 sequence: CASSPGKNGYTF. The DNA of the CDR3 is TGTGCCAGCAGCCCAGGGAAGAATGGCTACACCTTC.